This T cell receptor (beta chain) originates from a study of early T cells in non-severe SARS-CoV-2 infection. Across the whole study: Unpaired chains resulted from sequencing bulk RNA of unsorted whole blood. Study-level results: Sequences matched to VDJdb favored anti-spike CD8 responses, while private and CD4 specificities were missed.

Comments on this clonotype: Its antigen is undetermined. A much larger clone is a single base away; this may be a read error.

cDNA molecules, individually, were tagged with unique molecular identifiers. MiXCR, run by TCRdb on the 5' RACE reads, gives a single entry per CDR3 protein. This table has 65,000 to 95,000 distinct CDR3 sequences, 5% appearing once. This receptor was obtained from an adult who was a healthcare worker with PCR-confirmed SARS-CoV-2 infection or an uninfected control (not recorded which). This specimen consisted of whole blood, obtained at baseline.

The DNA for the CDR3 is TGCGCCAGCAACTTCTCGCGGGACGGCGAGCAGTACTTC. Translation: CASNFSRDGEQYF. The J gene is TRBJ2-7, the V gene TRBV5-1; a weak D match, TRBD2 (6 bases). V shed 6 bases and J shed 6 bases, with 16 bases lying between them. From germline, CDR1 is SGHRS and CDR2 YFSETQ. CDR3 length: 13 amino acids.